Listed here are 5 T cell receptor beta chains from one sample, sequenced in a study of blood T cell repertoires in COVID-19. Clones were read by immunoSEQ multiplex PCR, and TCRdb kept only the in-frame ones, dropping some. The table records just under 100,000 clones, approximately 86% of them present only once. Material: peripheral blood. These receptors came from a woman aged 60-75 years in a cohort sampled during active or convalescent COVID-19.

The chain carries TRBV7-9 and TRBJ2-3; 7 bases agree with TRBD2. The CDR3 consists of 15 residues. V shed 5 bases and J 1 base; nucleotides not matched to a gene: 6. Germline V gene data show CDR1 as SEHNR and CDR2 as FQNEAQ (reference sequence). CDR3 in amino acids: CASSHPTSGTDTQYF. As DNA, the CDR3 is TGTGCCAGCAGCCATCCCACTAGCGGCACAGATACGCAGTATTTT.

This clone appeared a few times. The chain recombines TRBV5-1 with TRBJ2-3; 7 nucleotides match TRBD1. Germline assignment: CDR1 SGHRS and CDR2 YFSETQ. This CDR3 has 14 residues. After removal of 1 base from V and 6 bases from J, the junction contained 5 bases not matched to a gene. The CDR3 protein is CASSLRGRGDTQYF. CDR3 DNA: TGCGCCAGCAGCTTGAGGGGGCGAGGGGATACGCAGTATTTT. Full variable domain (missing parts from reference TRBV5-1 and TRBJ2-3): KAGVTQTPRYLIKTRGQQVTLSCSPISGHRSVSWYQQTPGQGLQFLFEYFSETQRNKGNFPGRFSGRQFSNSRSEMNVSTLELGDSALYLCASSLRGRGDTQYFGPGTRLTVL.

The CDR3 loop reads CASSQLLTGVPQHF. CDR3 nucleotide sequence: TGTGCCAGCAGCCAACTGCTTACAGGGGTACCCCAGCATTTT. V usage is TRBV3-1 (or the pseudogene TRBV3-2) and J usage is TRBJ1-5, with 7 positions matching TRBD1. Trimming took 2 bases from V and 10 from J; bases not matched to a gene: 8. The V gene's germline CDR1 is LGHDT and CDR2 YNNKEL (reference sequence). CDR3 length equals 14 residues.

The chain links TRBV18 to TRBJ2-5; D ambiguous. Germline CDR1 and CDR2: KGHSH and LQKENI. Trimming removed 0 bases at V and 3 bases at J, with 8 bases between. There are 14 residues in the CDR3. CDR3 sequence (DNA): TGTGCCAGCTCACCACCGACACTGAAAGAGACCCAGTACTTC. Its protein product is CASSPPTLKETQYF.

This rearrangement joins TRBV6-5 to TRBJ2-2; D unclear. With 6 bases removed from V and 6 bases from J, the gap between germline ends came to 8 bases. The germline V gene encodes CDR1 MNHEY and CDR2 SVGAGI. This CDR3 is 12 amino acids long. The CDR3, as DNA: TGTGCCAGCAGCCAGTCTGCCGGGGAGCTGTTTTTT. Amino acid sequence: CASSQSAGELFF.